A single T cell receptor (beta chain) is shown here with its context. Its antigen remains unidentified. A read error may be the cause here, since a much bigger clone is one base away. Findings of the study overall: Greatest tumor Treg TCR overlap was with tumor naive CD4+ cells. The TCR gene usage of tumor memory CD4+ T cells clustered together with blood and lymph node memory CD4+ cells and with lymph node naive CD4+ cells.

Germline loops: CDR1 MGHRA, CDR2 YSYEKL. The germline V and J ends were trimmed by 3 bases and 1 base, with 8 bases remaining between them. CDR3 length: 14 residues. Full-length variable regions came from constant-region reverse primers plus semi-nested Nested Universal Primer A PCR. TCRdb itself ran the 5' RACE reads through MiXCR, one entry per CDR3 protein. This sample carries about 11,000 distinct CDR3 sequences, roughly 29% of them seen once, and the ten largest clones take around 3.2%. The sorted Tregs were CD4+CD25+CD127-/low cells. The material sequenced was Tregs sorted from a lymph node. The genes are TRBV4-1 and TRBJ2-3; no definite D call. This sequence originates from a female donor with breast cancer. The CDR3 spells CASSQTGGTDTQYF. The CDR3 DNA reads TGCGCCAGCAGCCAGACTGGCGGCACAGATACGCAGTATTTT.